The 11 T cell receptor beta chains below come from one sample, sequenced in a study of shared clonotypes between healthy human individuals. Measured with immunoSEQ multiplex PCR; TCRdb has only the in-frame clones, and not every one. The table includes approximately 1,000,000 clones, 75% to 85% detected once. The sample taken for sequencing was memory CD4+ T cells from PBMCs. Subset reported: CD45RA-negative fraction. These receptors were taken from a young man in good health. Some clones in this sample may be carry-over from other donors' samples.

The chain combines TRBV5-1 with TRBJ2-7; TRBD1 is a possible D gene (7 bases). Germline CDR1 is SGHRS and CDR2 is YFSETQ. The CDR3 has 14 amino acids. Trimming removed 3 bases from V and 3 bases from J, with 13 bases in between. CDR3 nucleotides: TGCGCCAGCAGCTCCAGACAGGGACTCTACGAGCAGTACTTC. It codes for CASSSRQGLYEQYF. Using reference TRBV5-1 and TRBJ2-7 for the parts outside the CDR3, the full variable domain is KAGVTQTPRYLIKTRGQQVTLSCSPISGHRSVSWYQQTPGQGLQFLFEYFSETQRNKGNFPGRFSGRQFSNSRSEMNVSTLELGDSALYLCASSSRQGLYEQYFGPGTRLTVT.

The chain links TRBV7-7 to TRBJ2-1; no clear D. The V end was cut by 5 bases, the J end by 4 bases, with 15 bases between. The CDR3 consists of 15 residues. Germline CDR1 and CDR2: SSHAT and FNYEAQ (reference sequence). CDR3 DNA sequence: TGTGCCAGCAGCCCCCCGGCGACACCTTACAATGAGCAGTTCTTC. Its translation is CASSPPATPYNEQFF.

The V call is TRBV28, the J call TRBJ1-2, with no clear D. Germline loops: CDR1 MDHEN, CDR2 SYDVKM. CDR3 length equals 14 residues. Trimming left V 2 bases short and J 4 bases short, with 11 bases between. The CDR3 DNA sequence: TGTGCCAGCAGTTTACGGGAGGAGTCCTATGGCTACACCTTC. Translation: CASSLREESYGYTF.

The chain employs TRBV30 and TRBJ2-7, with TRBD2 matching over 7 bases. Germline trimming cut 1 base from V and 12 bases from J; bases unmatched to any gene: 6. There are 11 residues in the CDR3. The germline V gene encodes CDR1 GTSNPN and CDR2 SVGIG (reference sequence). The CDR3 DNA is TGTGCCTGGAGTGAGCGGGACCAGTTGTACTTC. This codes for CAWSERDQLYF.

On this clone: Since a much larger clone is just one base distant, this may be a read error. This sequence joins TRBV5-5 and TRBJ2-7; TRBD1 might be the D (6 bases). Germline CDR1 reads SGHKS; CDR2 reads YYEKEE (reference sequence). CDR3 size: 12 residues. V was clipped by 2 bases and J by 4 bases, with 7 bases between them. The CDR3 protein is CASSLQGYEQYF. The CDR3 nucleotides are TGTGCCAGCAGCTTACAGGGTTACGAGCAGTACTTC.

The chain employs TRBV5-4 and TRBJ2-7, with 8 positions matching TRBD2. The junction had 10 bases not matched to a gene; V was cut back by 4 bases and J by 4 bases. The CDR3 totals 15 residues. The germline gives CDR1 SGHNT, CDR2 YYREEE (reference sequence). CDR3 in amino acids: CASSRPAGATYEQYF. The CDR3 DNA follows: TGTGCCAGCAGCCGGCCAGCGGGAGCTACGTACGAGCAGTACTTC.

V and J are TRBV2 and TRBJ2-3; TRBD2 matches 10 bases. J was trimmed by 6 bases and V by 5 bases; bases with no gene match: 5. Germline V gene sequence: CDR1 SNHLY, CDR2 FYNNEI. The CDR3 extends over 14 amino acids. The CDR3 sequence: CASSPGLAVDTQYF. The DNA for the CDR3 is TGTGCCAGCAGTCCCGGACTAGCGGTCGATACGCAGTATTTT.

The V gene is TRBV4-3, the J gene TRBJ2-1; D is perhaps TRBD2 (6 bases). V gave up 1 base and J gave up 9 bases, with 22 bases separating them. Germline CDR1 reads LGHNA; CDR2 reads YSLEER. CDR3 length equals 17 residues. The CDR3 region has the DNA TGCGCCAGCAGCCAAGGCGGCGGGGCAGGGATGAGAGGTGAGCAGTTCTTC. It codes for CASSQGGGAGMRGEQFF.

With respect to this clone: This may come from a read error, since a much larger clone is one base off. The chain joins TRBV11-3 to TRBJ1-1; D gene unclear. This CDR3 is built from 13 residues. V lost 0 bases and J lost 1, with 3 bases in between. Germline lookup yields CDR1 SGHNT and CDR2 YENEEA. CDR3 nucleotides: TGTGCCAGCAGCTTAGACACGAACACTGAAGCTTTCTTT. Amino acid sequence: CASSLDTNTEAFF.

The chain is built from TRBV7-9 and TRBJ1-4, with D hard to call. V lost 8 bases and J 7 bases, leaving 14 bases between the germline ends. CDR1 is SEHNR and CDR2 is FQNEAQ in the germline V gene (reference sequence). CDR3 length: 13 residues. This chain's CDR3 is CASSGRRGEKLFF. The CDR3, as DNA: TGTGCCAGCTCCGGGCGCCGGGGTGAAAAACTGTTTTTT. The full variable domain, rest sourced from reference TRBV7-9 and TRBJ1-4, is DTGVSQNPRHKITKRGQNVTFRCDPISEHNRLYWYRQTLGQGPEFLTYFQNEAQLEKSRLLSDRFSAERPKGSFSTLEIQRTEQGDSAMYLCASSGRRGEKLFFGSGTQLSVL.

V and J are TRBV5-8 and TRBJ1-5, with D tentatively TRBD1 (5 bases). CDR3 length: 15 amino acids. V was trimmed by 3 bases and J by 5 bases, leaving 15 bases between them. From germline, CDR1 is SGHTS and CDR2 YDEGEE. The CDR3 here is CASSSGDRNYQPQHF. The CDR3 DNA is TGTGCCAGCAGCTCCGGAGACAGAAATTATCAGCCCCAGCATTTT.